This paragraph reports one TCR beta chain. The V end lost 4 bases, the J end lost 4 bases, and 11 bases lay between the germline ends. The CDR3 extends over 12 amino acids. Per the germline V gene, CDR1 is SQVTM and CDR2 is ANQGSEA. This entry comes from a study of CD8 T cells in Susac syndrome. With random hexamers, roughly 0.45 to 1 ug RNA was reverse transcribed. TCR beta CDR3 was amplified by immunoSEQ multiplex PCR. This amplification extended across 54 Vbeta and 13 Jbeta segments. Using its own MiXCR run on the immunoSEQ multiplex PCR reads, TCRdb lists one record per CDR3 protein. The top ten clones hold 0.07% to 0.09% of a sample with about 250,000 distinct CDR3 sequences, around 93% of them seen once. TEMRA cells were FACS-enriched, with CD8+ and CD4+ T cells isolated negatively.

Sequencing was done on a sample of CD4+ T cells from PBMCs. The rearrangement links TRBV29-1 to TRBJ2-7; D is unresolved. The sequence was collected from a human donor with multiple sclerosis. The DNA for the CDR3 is TGCAGCGTTGGTGTATTGGGGTACGAGCAGTACTTC. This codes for CSVGVLGYEQYF.